This T cell receptor beta chain was obtained from a study of tumor-infiltrating lymphocytes in primary liver carcinoma. TCR beta cDNA came from approximately 540 ng total RNA, primed with a constant-region primer. ARM-PCR, slightly modified, supplied the TCR beta libraries through three nested multiplex PCR rounds. A C-beta reverse primer and TRBV1-TRBV30 forward primers served in each of the first two PCR rounds, at 10 cycles apiece. TCRdb re-called the multiplex PCR reads through MiXCR, storing one row per CDR3 protein. The profile covers roughly 32,000 distinct CDR3 sequences, with roughly 77% appearing a single time and around a third taken by the ten largest. To note about this clonotype: One end of the junction fails to match germline, which may point to a read error.

The germline gives CDR1 MDHEN, CDR2 SYDVKM. The CDR3 loop spans 13 amino acids. For each extraction, RNA and DNA were obtained together from around 18-30 mg of unsorted bulk tissue. What was sequenced was liver tumor tissue from sampling region 3. As for subset: tumor region T3, left-lateral pole. V is TRBV28 and J is TRBJ2-1; no clear D gene. This receptor was identified in a young woman with primary liver carcinoma and hepatitis B virus infection. As DNA, the CDR3 is TGTGCTAGCAGGAGAACTCACATGGGTGAGCAGTTCTTC. This translates into CASRRTHMGEQFF.